Listed below are T cell receptor beta chains from one sample, sequenced in a study of T cell changes during pregnancy in multiple sclerosis. Data came from immunoSEQ multiplex PCR; TCRdb stores just in-frame clones and leaves some out. The data show some 100,000 clones, almost 95% seen once. The source was peripheral blood, collected before pregnancy. The receptors here all came from a female donor with multiple sclerosis, enrolled in a pregnancy study. CDR3s include the opening cysteine and the closing phenylalanine or tryptophan. D genes are given only for firm matches. Part of the rows lack a size; the others show once, few, many or a class for expanded clones.

V	J	size	D	DNA	CDR3
TRBV29-1	TRBJ2-7	once	.	TGCAGCGTTGAAGATGGCTCCGAGCAGTACTTC	CSVEDGSEQYF
TRBV12-5	TRBJ1-1	.	TRBD1	TGTGCTAGTGGCCGCCCTGGACAGGGTAACACTGAAGCTTTCTTT	CASGRPGQGNTEAFF
TRBV7-8	TRBJ1-1	.	.	TGTGCCAGCAGCTCGCCTCAGGGGACTGAAGCTTTCTTT	CASSSPQGTEAFF
TRBV5-4	TRBJ1-3	.	.	TGTGCCAGTAGTTCCGGAAACACCATATATTTT	CASSSGNTIYF
TRBV28	TRBJ2-7	.	.	TGTGCCAGCAGTACAGGGTCCTACGAGCAGTACTTC	CASSTGSYEQYF
TRBV9	TRBJ1-1	.	TRBD1	TGTGCCAGCAGCGCGGGGGGACAGGGAATGGGTGAAGCTTTCTTT	CASSAGGQGMGEAFF
TRBV5-1	TRBJ1-5	.	TRBD1	TGCGCCAGCAGCCTGACAGGGGATCAGCCCCAGCATTTT	CASSLTGDQPQHF
TRBV18	TRBJ2-1	.	.	TGTGCCAGCTCATCTACAGGGTTCGGTGAGCAGTTCTTC	CASSSTGFGEQFF
TRBV6-1	TRBJ1-1	few	.	TGTGCCACCAGAAGTTCGACTCGACAGGTCACTGAAGCTTTCTTT	CATRSSTRQVTEAFF
TRBV4-1	TRBJ2-6	.	TRBD1	TGCGCCAGCAGCCAACCGGGACAGGGGGGGTCTGTAATATCTGGGGCCAACGTCCTGACTTTC	CASSQPGQGGSVISGANVLTF
TRBV30	TRBJ2-6	.	.	TGTGCCTGGAGTGCGCGTTTTCCTGGGGCCAACGTCCTGACTTTC	CAWSARFPGANVLTF
TRBV6-6	TRBJ2-3	.	TRBD2	TGTGCCAGCACAGCGGGAGAGACGACGCAGTATTTT	CASTAGETTQYF
TRBV5-5	TRBJ2-7	.	TRBD2	TGTGCCAGCAGTCTAGGACTAGCTACGTACGAGCAGTACTTC	CASSLGLATYEQYF
TRBV5-1	TRBJ2-1	.	.	TGCGCCAGCTCCCGAGTAAGTGAGCAGTTCTTC	CASSRVSEQFF
TRBV21-1	TRBJ1-1	.	.	TGTGCCAGCAGCTTTCGGAAGGGGGCCATCAACACTGAAGCTTTCTTT	CASSFRKGAINTEAFF
TRBV7-9	TRBJ1-1	.	TRBD1	TGTGCCAGCAGCTTAGCGGACATGGGACAGGGCCACACTGAAGCTTTCTTT	CASSLADMGQGHTEAFF
TRBV6-1	TRBJ2-5	.	.	TGTGCCAGCAGCCCCAGACAGGGCGGGGCGGAGACCCAGTACTTC	CASSPRQGGAETQYF
TRBV28	TRBJ1-2	.	.	TGTGCCAGCAGTTTACTACAGGGACGCTATGGCTACACCTTC	CASSLLQGRYGYTF
TRBV5-4	TRBJ2-3	.	.	TGTGCCAGCAGCTTCGGGAGCGGCACAGATACGCAGTATTTT	CASSFGSGTDTQYF
TRBV5-1	TRBJ1-1	.	.	TGCGCCAGCAGCTTGCGAAACATGAACACTGAAGCTTTCTTT	CASSLRNMNTEAFF
TRBV4-2	TRBJ1-2	once	TRBD1	TGTGCCAGCAGCCACCCCTCCCTTACAGGGGGCGGTGGCTACACCTTC	CASSHPSLTGGGGYTF
TRBV5-6	TRBJ2-5	.	TRBD1	TGTGCCAGCAGCTTGCGGACAGGGTATGTAGAGACCCAGTACTTC	CASSLRTGYVETQYF
TRBV7-2	TRBJ1-2	.	TRBD1	TGTGCCAGCAGCTCGGACAGGGGGCGTTTAGGCTACACCTTC	CASSSDRGRLGYTF
TRBV19	TRBJ2-7	.	.	TGTGCCAGTAGTATAGGAATAGCGGTCGCGCCCTCGCCGGACTCCTACGAGCAGTACTTC	CASSIGIAVAPSPDSYEQYF
TRBV4-1	TRBJ2-3	.	.	TGCGCCAGCAGCCTCTTTAGGATAGAGGCAGATACGCAGTATTTT	CASSLFRIEADTQYF
TRBV5-4	TRBJ2-3	.	TRBD1	TGTGCCAGCAGCTGGCCGGGACAGGGGGATGATTTT	CASSWPGQGDDF
TRBV11-2	TRBJ2-7	once	TRBD2	TGTGCCAGCAGCCCGACTAGCAGCTCCTACGAGCAGTACTTC	CASSPTSSSYEQYF
TRBV19	TRBJ2-1	.	TRBD2	TGTGCCACAGCCTGGGAGGGGCGGAATGAGCAGTTCTTC	CATAWEGRNEQFF
TRBV9	TRBJ1-5	.	.	TGTGCCAGCAGCGTAGACGGGGGGGGTGGCCAGCCCCAGCATTTT	CASSVDGGGGQPQHF
TRBV5-1	TRBJ2-7	.	TRBD2	TGCGCCAGCAGCTTGACCCTAGCGGGAGGGCCTTACGAGCAGTACTTC	CASSLTLAGGPYEQYF
TRBV5-1	TRBJ2-7	.	.	TGCGCCAGCAGCTACTCTGGGAGTTACTACGAGCAGTACTTC	CASSYSGSYYEQYF